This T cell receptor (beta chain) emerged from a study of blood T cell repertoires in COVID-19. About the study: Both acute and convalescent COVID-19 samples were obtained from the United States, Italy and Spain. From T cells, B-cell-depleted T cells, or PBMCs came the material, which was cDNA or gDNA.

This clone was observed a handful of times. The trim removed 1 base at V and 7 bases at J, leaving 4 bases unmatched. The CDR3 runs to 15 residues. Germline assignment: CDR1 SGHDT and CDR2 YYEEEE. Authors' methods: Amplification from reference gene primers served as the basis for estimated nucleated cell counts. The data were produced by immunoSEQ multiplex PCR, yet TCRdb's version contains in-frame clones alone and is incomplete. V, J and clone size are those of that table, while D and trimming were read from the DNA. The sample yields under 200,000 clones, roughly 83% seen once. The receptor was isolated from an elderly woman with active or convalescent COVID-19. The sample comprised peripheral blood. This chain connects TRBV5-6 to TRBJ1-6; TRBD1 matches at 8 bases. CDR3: CASSLPGTGNSPLHF. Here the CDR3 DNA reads TGTGCCAGCAGCTTGCCCGGGACAGGAAATTCACCCCTCCACTTT.